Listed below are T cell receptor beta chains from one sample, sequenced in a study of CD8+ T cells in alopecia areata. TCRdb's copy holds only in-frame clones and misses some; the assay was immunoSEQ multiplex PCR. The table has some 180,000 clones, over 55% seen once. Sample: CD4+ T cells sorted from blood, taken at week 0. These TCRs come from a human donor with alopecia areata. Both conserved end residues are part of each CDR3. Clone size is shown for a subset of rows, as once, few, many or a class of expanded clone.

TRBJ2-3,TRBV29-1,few,CSVRGAAYSTDTQYF
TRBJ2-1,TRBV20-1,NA,CSAPSGNEQFF
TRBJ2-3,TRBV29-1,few,CTAVGTAFTDTQYF
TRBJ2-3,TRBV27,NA,CASSETWTGAHTQYF
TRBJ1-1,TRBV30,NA,CAWKVFEGATEAFF
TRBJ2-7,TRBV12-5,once,CASGLFPGEQYF
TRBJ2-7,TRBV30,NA,CAWSRGGSQTYEQYF
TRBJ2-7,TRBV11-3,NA,CASSATGLVHEQYF
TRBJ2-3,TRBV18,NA,CASSPPARPDTQYF
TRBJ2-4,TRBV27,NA,CASRPDLRENIQYF
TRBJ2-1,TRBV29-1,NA,CSVVGLAVNEQFF
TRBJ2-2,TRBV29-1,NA,CSIRQRNTGELFF
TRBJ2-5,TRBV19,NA,CASSPSGGRETQYF
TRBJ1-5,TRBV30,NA,CAWSPQGNQPQHF
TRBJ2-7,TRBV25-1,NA,CASSGRTGGYEQYF
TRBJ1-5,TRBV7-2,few,CASSPTISNQPQHF
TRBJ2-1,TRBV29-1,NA,CSVVAQIYNEQFF
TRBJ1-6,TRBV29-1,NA,CSVARDSYSPLHF
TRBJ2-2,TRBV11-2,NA,CASSFAGPTGELFF
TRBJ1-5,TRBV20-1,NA,CSAGGGQPQHF
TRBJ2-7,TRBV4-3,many,CASSQDAQGLAYEQYF
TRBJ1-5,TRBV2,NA,CASTQDSGNQPQHF
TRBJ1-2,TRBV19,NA,CASWSGYGYTF
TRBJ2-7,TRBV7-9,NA,CASSQYPGPEYEQYF
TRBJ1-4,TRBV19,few,CASKRGDNEKLFF
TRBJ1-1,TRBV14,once,CASSQITGMGTEAFF
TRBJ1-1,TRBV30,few,CAWVGQLNTEAFF
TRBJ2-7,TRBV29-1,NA,CSVDMAGSYEQYF
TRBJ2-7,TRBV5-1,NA,CASSLDASAAYEQYF
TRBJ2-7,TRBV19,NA,CASSIGQGAHEQYF
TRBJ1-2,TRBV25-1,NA,CASIGTDYGYTF
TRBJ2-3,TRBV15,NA,CATSSPGDTQYF
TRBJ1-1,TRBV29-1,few,CSVVGMNTEAFF
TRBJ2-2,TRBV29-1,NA,CSVGEVWWGTNTGELFF
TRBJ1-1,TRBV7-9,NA,CASSWDLRYMNTEAFF
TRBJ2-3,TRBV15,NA,CATSRDRVSAADTQYF
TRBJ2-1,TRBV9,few,CASSQRPGANEQFF
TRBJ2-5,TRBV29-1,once,CSVVASGQETQYF
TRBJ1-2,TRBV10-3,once,CAISVTGGGGYGYTF
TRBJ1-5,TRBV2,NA,CASSVRQGPNQPQHF
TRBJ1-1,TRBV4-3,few,CASSQDPGKGAKAFF
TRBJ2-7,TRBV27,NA,CASSFQISNYEQYF
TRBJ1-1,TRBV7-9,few,CASSSGQGNTEAFF
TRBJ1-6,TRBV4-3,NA,CASSQGLNNSPLHF
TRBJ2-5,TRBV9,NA,CASSTRQGQETQYF
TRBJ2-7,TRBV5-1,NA,CASSQPSAAGEYSYEQYF
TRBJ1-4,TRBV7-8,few,CASSSQTGGGEKLFF
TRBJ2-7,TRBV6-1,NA,CASATYEQYF
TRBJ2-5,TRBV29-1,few,CSVDQETQYF
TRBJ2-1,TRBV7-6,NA,CASSPTRVTGVNEQFF
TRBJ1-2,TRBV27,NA,CASSLKPWADGYTF
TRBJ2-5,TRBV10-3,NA,CAIRDPDSEAQYF
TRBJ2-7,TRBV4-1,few,CASSQPGQFYEQYF
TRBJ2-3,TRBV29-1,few,CSAPGRGSDTQYF
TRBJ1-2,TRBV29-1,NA,CSVGQLANYGYTF
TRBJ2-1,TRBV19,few,CASRSGPEQFF
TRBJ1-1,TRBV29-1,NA,CSVGGIMNTEAFF
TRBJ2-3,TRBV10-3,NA,CAISEFGPVSTDTQYF
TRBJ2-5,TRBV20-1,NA,CSAVQETQYF